What follows are 6 T cell receptor beta chains derived from one specimen sequenced in a study of T-cell memory formation after mild COVID-19. TCRdb passed the 5' RACE reads through MiXCR, listing each CDR3 protein once. In the table there are 90,000 to 120,000 distinct CDR3 sequences, approximately 15% of which are singletons. Specimen: PBMCs or a T cell subset sorted from them (not recorded which). These receptors were collected from a man aged 18 to 30 who had mild COVID-19 (a few samples of this study predate the infection). Cell type and time point are not known.

This clonotype has ten or more counts. This chain connects TRBV20-1 to TRBJ1-1, with D maybe TRBD1 (5 bases). The V end was cut by 6 bases, the J end by 1 base, with 9 bases between. Germline-derived CDR1 and CDR2 are DFQATT and SNEGSKA (reference sequence). The CDR3 consists of 12 residues. The CDR3 spells CSAWRGNTEAFF. The CDR3 DNA reads as TGCAGTGCATGGAGGGGGAACACTGAAGCTTTCTTT.

This clonotype turned up a few times. J is TRBJ2-1 and V is TRBV4-3; D remains unclear. The V and J ends lost 1 base and 8 bases respectively, with 9 bases between them. Germline CDR1 reads LGHNA; CDR2 reads YSLEER. CDR3 length equals 13 residues. For the CDR3, the DNA is TGCGCCAGCAGCCAAGTCCAAAGCTATGAGCAGTTCTTC. Residues: CASSQVQSYEQFF.

This clonotype turned up a few times. The chain employs TRBV7-9 and TRBJ2-7; D is ambiguous. V lost 3 bases, J lost 2 bases, and 8 bases lay in between. The CDR3 runs to 13 residues. The germline V gene has CDR1 SEHNR and CDR2 FQNEAQ (reference sequence). DNA of the CDR3: TGTGCCAGCAGCTTCCCGAGGACCTACGAGCAGTACTTC. As protein: CASSFPRTYEQYF.

This clonotype came up a few times. The chain couples TRBV29-1 to TRBJ1-5; D might be TRBD1 (5 bases). V lost 6 bases, J lost 3 bases, and 12 bases lay in between. This CDR3 is 13 amino acids long. From germline, CDR1 is SQVTM and CDR2 ANQGSEA. The CDR3 coding sequence is TGCAGCGTCCAGGGTAGGGACAATCAGCCCCAGCATTTT. Protein sequence: CSVQGRDNQPQHF.

This chain links TRBV7-9 with TRBJ2-6; D possibly matches TRBD1 or TRBD2 (5 bases each). The germline V gene has CDR1 SEHNR and CDR2 FQNEAQ (reference sequence). The CDR3 totals 14 residues. V shed 5 bases and J shed 4 bases, with 9 bases lying between them. The CDR3 nucleotides are TGTGCCAGCAGCGAGGGGCTCGGGGCCAACGTCCTGACTTTC. Translation: CASSEGLGANVLTF.

This clonotype appeared a few times. The rearrangement joins TRBV18 to TRBJ2-7, with D maybe TRBD1 (6 bases). CDR3 length equals 14 residues. The V and J ends lost 5 bases and 1 base respectively, with 12 bases between them. Germline values: CDR1 KGHSH, CDR2 LQKENI. As DNA, the CDR3 is TGTGCCAGCTCATCGCAGGGGCAATCCTACGAGCAGTACTTC. Encoded protein: CASSSQGQSYEQYF.